The source of this T cell receptor (beta chain) is a study of T cell clones after liver transplantation. Assay used: immunoSEQ multiplex PCR; TCRdb lists only in-frame clones, some missing. The table lists 7,500 to 9,500 clones, approximately 80% of them singletons. The CDR3 totals 14 residues. The germline V gene has CDR1 MNHNY and CDR2 SVGAGI (reference sequence). The V end lost 2 bases, the J end lost 2 bases, and 10 bases lay between the germline ends. The sequence was collected from a human donor who received a liver transplant. The chain couples TRBV6-6 to TRBJ2-7; D remains unclear. The source material was CD8+ T cells from blood, sampled before liver transplant. CDR3 nucleotide sequence: TGTGCCAGCAGTTACAAGGCGGATACCTACGAGCAGTACTTC. This translates into CASSYKADTYEQYF.